A selection of T cell receptor beta chains follows, all from one sample in a study of blood T cells in healthy people across ages. TCRdb re-called the 5' RACE reads with MiXCR, one entry per CDR3 protein. Of over 1,500,000 distinct CDR3 sequences in the sample, 49% were seen once. Sequencing used blood. These receptors all come from a middle-aged woman in good health. Each CDR3 is given with its conserved first and last residue.

v_gene: TRBV6-5; CDR3aa: CASSYGRTGTYGYTF
v_gene: TRBV5-1; CDR3aa: CASSLEASFYEQYF
v_gene: TRBV25-1; CDR3aa: CASSEFGTGREQYF
v_gene: TRBV9; CDR3aa: CASSVAGGIHNEQFF
v_gene: TRBV5-1; CDR3aa: CASSLVGGAPSGNGYTF
v_gene: TRBV20-1; CDR3aa: CSAMGARWFF
v_gene: TRBV7-2; CDR3aa: CASSLGQAKDTDTQYF
v_gene: TRBV11-2; CDR3aa: CASSSTFFRGLAGGPLSSYERYF
v_gene: TRBV29-1; CDR3aa: CSVNIRGRSYNEQFF
v_gene: TRBV7-2; CDR3aa: CASSFRATSYNSPLHF